The present T cell receptor (beta chain) was sequenced within a study of long-term antiretroviral therapy in people with HIV. Runs used v3.0 of the immunoSEQ assay and were done at survey level. Only in-frame clones appear in the TCRdb table, and some are missing; sequencing was by immunoSEQ multiplex PCR. The sample carries roughly 15,000 clones, approximately 91% recorded once. Points from the study as a whole: Within the repertoire, clones expanded before ART were dominant at all time points. Participants lacked recorded data on ART adherence, viral resistance or therapy changes.

In germline, CDR1 is LGHNA, CDR2 YSLEER. This CDR3 comprises 22 residues. Unmatched junction bases numbered 23, after V lost 5 bases and J lost 4 bases. This clone was observed a single time. What it binds is unknown. The sequence was collected from a woman in her thirties or forties with HIV. The material sequenced was unsorted PBMCs, taken 0.6 years after starting antiretroviral therapy. V gene TRBV4-3 combines with J gene TRBJ2-3; 14 positions agree with TRBD2. CDR3 residues: CASSSGTSGGGPARLPSDTQYF. The CDR3 DNA is TGCGCCAGCAGCTCCGGGACTAGCGGGGGAGGGCCTGCTAGACTGCCCTCAGATACGCAGTATTTT.